The 25 T cell receptor beta chains reported below all come from one sample, sequenced in a study of CD8+ T cells in alopecia areata. Reverse transcription of extracted RNA yielded cDNA, which provided the sequencing template. The data were produced by immunoSEQ multiplex PCR, yet TCRdb's version contains in-frame clones alone and is incomplete. The table lists about 200,000 clones, about 60% of them singletons. The treatment was: oral pan-JAK inhibitor, 5-10 mg twice daily. Sequences were derived from CD4+ T cells sorted from blood, sampled at week 4, from a patient treated with tofacitinib. The receptors derive from a human donor with alopecia areata.

The chain employs TRBV2 and TRBJ2-5; D possibly matches TRBD1 or TRBD2 (5 bases each). The CDR3 loop spans 12 amino acids. V lost 11 bases, J lost 5 bases, and 15 bases lay in between. Germline CDR1 and CDR2: SNHLY and FYNNEI. This chain's CDR3 is CASRAGGETQYF. The CDR3 nucleotides read TGTGCCTCCAGGGCCGGCGGGGAGACCCAGTACTTC.

The chain has TRBV30 and TRBJ2-2; no reliable D call. Trimming removed 5 bases at V and 3 bases at J, with 13 bases between. Germline loops: CDR1 GTSNPN, CDR2 SVGIG (reference sequence). This CDR3 spans 14 amino acids. The CDR3: CAWVLGPYTGELFF. As DNA, the CDR3 is TGTGCCTGGGTTCTTGGCCCATACACCGGGGAGCTGTTTTTT.

This clone turned up a few times. J is TRBJ2-3 and V is TRBV29-1; TRBD1 is a possible D gene (6 bases). There are 14 residues in the CDR3. Per germline, CDR1 SQVTM and CDR2 ANQGSEA. V was pared by 0 bases and J by 4 bases, with 11 bases between. The CDR3 here is CSVEDYSGADTQYF. The CDR3 DNA sequence: TGCAGCGTTGAAGACTACTCAGGGGCAGATACGCAGTATTTT.

The chain combines TRBV4-3 with TRBJ1-4; D gene ambiguous. Germline V CDR1 and CDR2: LGHNA, YSLEER. This CDR3 has 15 residues. V shed 0 bases and J shed 4 bases, with 9 bases lying between them. CDR3 DNA: TGCGCCAGCAGCCAAGATACCCAGAATAATGAAAAACTGTTTTTT. The encoded protein is CASSQDTQNNEKLFF.

This clone was detected only a few times. The gene calls are TRBV5-6 and TRBJ2-5, with D possibly TRBD1 on 7 matching bases. The CDR3 is 15 amino acids. V gave up 1 base and J gave up 6 bases, with 16 bases separating them. Germline V gives CDR1 SGHDT, CDR2 YYEEEE. The CDR3: CASSLQGGSSKTQYF. DNA of the CDR3: TGTGCCAGCAGCTTGCAGGGGGGATCGAGTAAGACCCAGTACTTC.

The rearrangement links TRBV29-1 to TRBJ1-4, with 9 bases fitting TRBD1. Germline V CDR1 and CDR2: SQVTM, ANQGSEA. This CDR3 has 13 residues. V was clipped by 6 bases and J by 8 bases; unmatched bases: 7. The CDR3 sequence: CSVHDRGREKLFF. DNA of the CDR3: TGCAGCGTACACGACAGGGGGAGAGAAAAACTGTTTTTT.

This clone was counted between two and nine times. The genes are TRBV10-3 and TRBJ2-1, with D possibly TRBD2 on 5 matching bases. Germline CDR1 reads ENHRY; CDR2 reads SYGVKD. V lost 3 bases to trimming and J lost 10 bases, with 7 bases between them. The CDR3 is 11 amino acids. CDR3 DNA: TGTGCCATCAGTGATCGAGGGGAGCAGTTCTTC. Its protein product is CAISDRGEQFF.

This clone showed up just once. The V call is TRBV7-2, the J call TRBJ2-7, with unresolved D. The CDR3 runs to 15 residues. V dropped 1 base and J dropped 2 bases, with 12 bases sitting between them. Germline loops: CDR1 SGHTA, CDR2 FQGNSA. The CDR3 spells CASSLGRPDTYEQYF. The CDR3 nucleotides are TGTGCCAGCAGCTTAGGAAGGCCAGATACCTACGAGCAGTACTTC.

The V gene is TRBV29-1, the J gene TRBJ2-7; 10 nucleotides match TRBD1. The CDR3 sequence is 12 residues long. CDR1 is SQVTM, CDR2 ANQGSEA, per germline. The J segment lost 6 bases and the V segment lost 4 bases, leaving 3 bases of the junction unmatched. CDR3 loop: CSVGGQGSEQYF. The CDR3 DNA reads as TGCAGCGTTGGGGGACAGGGGAGCGAGCAGTACTTC.

This clone turned up a few times. Here the CDR3 reads CASIDSSSYNSPLHF. The CDR3 DNA follows: TGTGCCAGCATCGACAGCAGCTCCTATAATTCACCCCTCCACTTT. The chain joins TRBV7-3 to TRBJ1-6; possibly TRBD1 for D (5 bases). This CDR3 region has 15 residues. The germline V and J ends were trimmed by 7 bases and 0 bases, with 10 bases remaining between them. Germline lookup yields CDR1 SGHTA and CDR2 FQGTGA.

As concerns this clone: This sample includes further DNA sequences coding for the same CDR3. This rearrangement joins TRBV5-6 to TRBJ1-1; maybe TRBD1 (5 bases). The CDR3 covers 13 residues. Germline values: CDR1 SGHDT, CDR2 YYEEEE. Trimming removed 2 bases from V and 1 base from J, with 6 bases in between. The chain's CDR3 is CASSFDRNTEAFF. CDR3 coding DNA: TGTGCCAGCAGCTTCGACAGGAACACTGAAGCTTTCTTT. The full variable domain, its missing parts supplied by reference TRBV5-6 and TRBJ1-1, is DAGVTQSPTHLIKTRGQQVTLRCSPKSGHDTVSWYQQALGQGPQFIFQYYEEEERQRGNFPDRFSGHQFPNYSSELNVNALLLGDSALYLCASSFDRNTEAFFGQGTRLTVV.

The rearrangement links TRBV5-1 to TRBJ2-7, with TRBD2 as a possible D gene (6 bases). V was pared by 3 bases and J by 1 base, with 20 bases between. The CDR3 totals 17 residues. The germline CDR1 and CDR2 sequences are SGHRS and YFSETQ. The CDR3 is CASSYPRVGGESYEQYF. The CDR3 nucleotides are TGCGCCAGCAGCTATCCGAGGGTTGGCGGGGAATCCTACGAGCAGTACTTC.

This chain uses TRBV30 with TRBJ1-3; the D gene is possibly TRBD1 (6 bases). The ends were cut back, 2 bases at V and 2 bases at J, with 10 bases in the middle. This CDR3 is 14 amino acids long. Germline V gene sequence: CDR1 GTSNPN, CDR2 SVGIG (reference sequence). The DNA of the CDR3 is TGTGCCTGGAGTTCTAAGGGGGCTGGAAACACCATATATTTT. Amino acids: CAWSSKGAGNTIYF.

V usage is TRBV5-6 and J usage is TRBJ1-5; D unresolved. With 0 bases removed from V and 7 bases from J, the gap between germline ends came to 11 bases. Germline V gives CDR1 SGHDT, CDR2 YYEEEE. The CDR3 runs to 14 residues. The CDR3 bases are TGTGCCAGCAGCTTGGAACGGGGAGGGCAGCCCCAGCATTTT. Translating gives CASSLERGGQPQHF. The variable domain in full, with the rest retrieved from reference TRBV5-6 and TRBJ1-5, is DAGVTQSPTHLIKTRGQQVTLRCSPKSGHDTVSWYQQALGQGPQFIFQYYEEEERQRGNFPDRFSGHQFPNYSSELNVNALLLGDSALYLCASSLERGGQPQHFGDGTRLSIL.

The CDR3 spells CAISPGTVAQYF. The CDR3 nucleotides read TGTGCCATCAGCCCTGGGACCGTGGCCCAGTACTTC. J is TRBJ2-5 and V is TRBV10-3, with D perhaps given as TRBD1 or TRBD2 (5 bases each). Germline V CDR1 and CDR2: ENHRY, SYGVKD. The CDR3 extends over 12 amino acids. Trimming left V 6 bases short and J 9 bases short, with 14 bases between.

V gene TRBV5-1 combines with J gene TRBJ1-5; 8 bases match TRBD1. Germline CDR1 is SGHRS and CDR2 is YFSETQ. CDR3 length: 15 amino acids. After removal of 4 bases from V and 4 bases from J, the junction contained 7 bases not matched to a gene. CDR3 DNA sequence: TGCGCCAGCAGCGTCGGACAGGGCCCGAATCAGCCCCAGCATTTT. Its protein is CASSVGQGPNQPQHF.

This rearrangement joins TRBV2 to TRBJ2-5, with 7 positions matching TRBD2. V trimming: 4 bases; J trimming: 9 bases; junction bases outside the gene matches: 11. The CDR3 sequence is 14 residues long. Germline assignment: CDR1 SNHLY and CDR2 FYNNEI. CDR3 in DNA: TGTGCCAGCAGTGCCTTCGGGACTACCGGGGCCCAGTACTTC. Its protein is CASSAFGTTGAQYF.

The V call is TRBV9, the J call TRBJ1-1, with D possibly matching TRBD1 (6 bases). The germline V gene encodes CDR1 SGDLS and CDR2 YYNGEE. With 3 bases removed from V and 10 bases from J, the gap between germline ends came to 16 bases. The CDR3 extends over 13 amino acids. The CDR3 protein is CASSATRQARAFF. For the CDR3, the DNA is TGTGCCAGCAGCGCCACCCGACAGGCCAGAGCTTTCTTT.

V and J are TRBV2 and TRBJ1-2, with 8 bases lining up with TRBD1. Germline CDR1 reads SNHLY; CDR2 reads FYNNEI. This CDR3 is 15 amino acids long. The J segment lost 5 bases and the V segment lost 0 bases, leaving 5 bases of the junction unmatched. In DNA form, the CDR3 reads TGTGCCAGCAGTGAAGCGGGGGGGACAGGTTATGGCTACACCTTC. Protein: CASSEAGGTGYGYTF. The complete variable domain, with remaining parts taken from reference TRBV2 and TRBJ1-2, reads EPEVTQTPSHQVTQMGQEVILRCVPISNHLYFYWYRQILGQKVEFLVSFYNNEISEKSEIFDDQFSVERPDGSNFTLKIRSTKLEDSAMYFCASSEAGGTGYGYTFGSGTRLTVV.

The chain is built from TRBV29-1 and TRBJ1-2; 8 bases are a match to TRBD1. V dropped 2 bases and J dropped 2; count of bases not matched to a gene: 1. The CDR3 runs 13 residues. Per germline, CDR1 SQVTM and CDR2 ANQGSEA. The CDR3 DNA reads as TGCAGCGTTGAAACAGGGGGAAACTATGGCTACACCTTC. This encodes CSVETGGNYGYTF.

The rearrangement links TRBV29-1 to TRBJ2-3; D ambiguous. V dropped 6 bases and J dropped 3 bases, with 7 bases sitting between them. The length of the CDR3 is 11 residues. Germline-derived CDR1 and CDR2 are SQVTM and ANQGSEA. As DNA, the CDR3 is TGCAGCGTCAAAAATACAGATACGCAGTATTTT. Its protein product is CSVKNTDTQYF.

The rearrangement uses TRBV5-1 and TRBJ2-7, with D possibly being TRBD2 (5 bases). Deletions cut 5 bases from V and 4 bases from J, with 16 bases between. The CDR3 extends over 14 amino acids. CDR1 is SGHRS, CDR2 YFSETQ, per germline. The CDR3 loop reads CASSSGDNLYEQYF. CDR3 in DNA: TGCGCCAGCAGTTCCGGGGATAATCTTTACGAGCAGTACTTC.

This clone was seen a few times. Germline and junction disagree at one end, which may indicate a read error. The rearrangement joins TRBV7-7 to TRBJ2-2; D uncertain. Germline values: CDR1 SSHAT, CDR2 FNYEAQ (reference sequence). This CDR3 comprises 15 residues. CDR3 protein: CASSLSSRVTGELFF. The CDR3, as DNA: TGTGCTAGCAGCTTATCTTCCCGGGTTACCGGGGAGCTGTTTTTT.

J is TRBJ2-7 and V is TRBV7-9; 10 nucleotides line up with TRBD1. Germline V lookup: CDR1 SEHNR, CDR2 FQNEAQ (reference sequence). The CDR3 spans 13 residues. V dropped 8 bases and J dropped 5; count of bases not matched to a gene: 6. The CDR3 loop is CASRWDRGHEQYF. In DNA, the CDR3 is TGTGCCAGCCGGTGGGACAGGGGCCACGAGCAGTACTTC.

The DNA of the CDR3 is TGTGCCAGCACGCCGGGGGGGCCCCCTTACTACAATGAGCAGTTCTTC. Protein sequence: CASTPGGPPYYNEQFF. The rearrangement joins TRBV25-1 to TRBJ2-1, with 8 nucleotides matching TRBD2. Germline trimming cut 7 bases from V and 3 bases from J; bases unmatched to any gene: 11. Germline values: CDR1 MGHDK, CDR2 SYGVNS. The CDR3 totals 16 residues. Based on the CDR3 plus reference TRBV25-1 and TRBJ2-1, the full variable domain is EADIYQTPRYLVIGTGKKITLECSQTMGHDKMYWYQQDPGMELHLIHYSYGVNSTEKGDLSSESTVSRIRTEHFPLTLESARPSHTSQYLCASTPGGPPYYNEQFFGPGTRLTVL.